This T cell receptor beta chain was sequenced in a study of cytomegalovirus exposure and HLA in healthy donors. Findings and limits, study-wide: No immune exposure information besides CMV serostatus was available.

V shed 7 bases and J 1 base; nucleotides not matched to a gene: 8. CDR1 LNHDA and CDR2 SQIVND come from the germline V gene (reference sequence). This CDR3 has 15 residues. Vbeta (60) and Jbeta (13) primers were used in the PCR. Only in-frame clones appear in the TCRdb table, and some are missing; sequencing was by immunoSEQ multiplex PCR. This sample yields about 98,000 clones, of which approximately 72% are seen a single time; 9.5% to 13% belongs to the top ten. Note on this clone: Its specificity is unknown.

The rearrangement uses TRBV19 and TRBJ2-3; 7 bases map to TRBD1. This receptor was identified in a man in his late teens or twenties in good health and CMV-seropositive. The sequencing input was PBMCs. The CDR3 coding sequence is TGTGCCAGTAAGGGGGCAGGGTATGGCACAGATACGCAGTATTTT. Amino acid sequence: CASKGAGYGTDTQYF.